This TCR beta chain was profiled in a study of T cells after yellow fever vaccination. The study, taken as a whole, reports: In post-booster samples, most primary-vaccination clones reappeared (approximately 97% CD4, 88% CD8). There was a possibility that FACS-sorted repertoires contained abundant clonotypes contaminating from the bulk population.

Each CDR3 protein is one row after TCRdb ran MiXCR on the 5' RACE reads. The sample contains under 300,000 distinct CDR3 sequences, around 7% of which appear only once. The CDR3 loop spans 16 amino acids. V gave up 6 bases and J gave up 5 bases; unmatched junction bases: 12. This clonotype was recorded a few times. The target antigen is unknown. The genes are TRBV12-3 or TRBV12-4 and TRBJ2-2; 7 bases are a match to TRBD1. The input for sequencing was CD4+ T cells sorted from PBMCs, taken 15 days after the yellow fever booster vaccination. The sequence was obtained from a man younger than 40 who received the YFV17D yellow fever vaccine. CDR3 coding DNA: TGTGCCAGCAGCTCCCCCGGGACAGTCGGTACCGGGGAGCTGTTTTTT. It yields the protein CASSSPGTVGTGELFF.